This is a list of T cell receptor beta chains from one sample in a study of shared clonotypes between healthy human individuals. Generated by immunoSEQ multiplex PCR, the TCRdb table keeps only in-frame clones and is missing some. The data hold millions of clones, with less than 95% observed a single time. Sequences were obtained from naive CD8+ T cells sorted from blood. The origin of the receptors is a man between 18 and 29 years old in good health. Each CDR3 is given with its conserved first and last residue. Fields, in order: J gene, V gene, D gene, clone size, CDR3 protein, CDR3 DNA. A D gene is named only where the DNA matches it firmly. Only part of the rows carry a size: once, few, many, or a class if the clone is expanded.

j_call: TRBJ2-5
v_call: TRBV19
d_call: -
clone_size: -
cdr3_aa: CASSIGHEETQYF
cdr3_nt: TGTGCCAGTAGTATAGGACATGAGGAGACCCAGTACTTC

j_call: TRBJ1-5
v_call: TRBV7-9
d_call: -
clone_size: -
cdr3_aa: CASSSLDPQPQHF
cdr3_nt: TGTGCCAGCAGCTCCCTGGATCCCCAGCCCCAGCATTTT

j_call: TRBJ1-4
v_call: TRBV6-6
d_call: -
clone_size: once
cdr3_aa: CASSPHRDPLEKLFF
cdr3_nt: TGTGCCAGCAGTCCGCACAGGGACCCTCTTGAAAAACTGTTTTTT

j_call: TRBJ1-6
v_call: TRBV21-1
d_call: -
clone_size: -
cdr3_aa: CASSIPQTLTKGPLSPLHF
cdr3_nt: TGTGCCAGCAGCATTCCTCAAACCCTAACGAAGGGTCCCCTTTCACCCCTCCACTTT

j_call: TRBJ2-7
v_call: TRBV5-1
d_call: -
clone_size: -
cdr3_aa: CASSLRSGLDEQYF
cdr3_nt: TGCGCCAGCAGCTTGAGGAGCGGACTCGACGAGCAGTACTTC

j_call: TRBJ2-3
v_call: TRBV2
d_call: TRBD2
clone_size: -
cdr3_aa: CASSVLAGDTDTQYF
cdr3_nt: TGTGCCAGCAGTGTACTAGCGGGGGACACAGATACGCAGTATTTT

j_call: TRBJ2-3
v_call: TRBV10-3
d_call: TRBD2
clone_size: -
cdr3_aa: CAINPGLAGTDTQYF
cdr3_nt: TGTGCCATCAATCCGGGACTAGCGGGCACAGATACGCAGTATTTT

j_call: TRBJ1-4
v_call: TRBV27
d_call: -
clone_size: -
cdr3_aa: CASSWTGEKLFF
cdr3_nt: TGTGCCAGCAGTTGGACGGGGGAAAAACTGTTTTTT

j_call: TRBJ2-3
v_call: TRBV11-2
d_call: TRBD1
clone_size: -
cdr3_aa: CASSRQGAGDTQYF
cdr3_nt: TGTGCCAGCAGCCGACAGGGGGCGGGAGATACGCAGTATTTT

j_call: TRBJ2-3
v_call: TRBV9
d_call: -
clone_size: -
cdr3_aa: CASSPGTAQYF
cdr3_nt: TGTGCCAGCAGCCCCGGGACTGCGCAGTATTTT

j_call: TRBJ1-1
v_call: TRBV9
d_call: TRBD1
clone_size: -
cdr3_aa: CASSVYRDSNTEAFF
cdr3_nt: TGTGCCAGCAGCGTCTACCGGGACAGTAACACTGAAGCTTTCTTT

j_call: TRBJ1-3
v_call: TRBV9
d_call: -
clone_size: -
cdr3_aa: CASKPNGGNTIYF
cdr3_nt: TGTGCCAGCAAACCCAACGGAGGAAACACCATATATTTT

j_call: TRBJ2-3
v_call: TRBV9
d_call: -
clone_size: -
cdr3_aa: CASSVAGRGTTDTQYF
cdr3_nt: TGTGCCAGCAGCGTAGCAGGGCGAGGTACCACAGATACGCAGTATTTT

j_call: TRBJ2-3
v_call: TRBV30
d_call: -
clone_size: -
cdr3_aa: CAWGPSSSTDTQYF
cdr3_nt: TGTGCCTGGGGGCCCTCCTCTAGCACAGATACGCAGTATTTT

j_call: TRBJ2-7
v_call: TRBV13
d_call: -
clone_size: once
cdr3_aa: CASSLSGRPYEQYF
cdr3_nt: TGTGCCAGCAGCTTATCAGGGAGGCCCTACGAGCAGTACTTC

j_call: TRBJ1-5
v_call: TRBV19
d_call: -
clone_size: -
cdr3_aa: CASSYDADSQPQHF
cdr3_nt: TGTGCCAGTAGTTATGACGCGGACAGCCAGCCCCAGCATTTT

j_call: TRBJ2-2
v_call: TRBV18
d_call: -
clone_size: -
cdr3_aa: CASSPPFTGELFF
cdr3_nt: TGTGCCAGCTCACCACCTTTCACCGGGGAGCTGTTTTTT

j_call: TRBJ2-7
v_call: TRBV5-6
d_call: -
clone_size: -
cdr3_aa: CASSPGLVSYEQYF
cdr3_nt: TGTGCCAGCAGCCCGGGCCTCGTCTCCTACGAGCAGTACTTC

j_call: TRBJ1-6
v_call: TRBV12-5
d_call: -
clone_size: -
cdr3_aa: CASGWSGEYNSPLHF
cdr3_nt: TGTGCTAGTGGTTGGAGTGGGGAGTATAATTCACCCCTCCACTTT

j_call: TRBJ2-7
v_call: TRBV28
d_call: -
clone_size: -
cdr3_aa: CASSYSLPLEQYF
cdr3_nt: TGTGCCAGCAGTTATAGCCTCCCCCTCGAGCAGTACTTC

j_call: TRBJ2-5
v_call: TRBV7-2
d_call: -
clone_size: -
cdr3_aa: CASSLGLGGWETQYF
cdr3_nt: TGTGCCAGCAGCTTAGGGTTGGGGGGCTGGGAGACCCAGTACTTC

j_call: TRBJ2-7
v_call: TRBV4-1
d_call: TRBD1
clone_size: -
cdr3_aa: CASSSPGQGVYEQYF
cdr3_nt: TGCGCCAGCAGCTCGCCGGGACAGGGGGTCTACGAGCAGTACTTC

j_call: TRBJ2-7
v_call: TRBV27
d_call: -
clone_size: once
cdr3_aa: CASSLSTTSYEQYF
cdr3_nt: TGTGCCAGCAGTTTATCGACGACCTCCTACGAGCAGTACTTC

j_call: TRBJ2-7
v_call: TRBV28
d_call: TRBD1
clone_size: -
cdr3_aa: CASSLTGTDYEQYF
cdr3_nt: TGTGCCAGCAGTTTAACCGGGACAGATTACGAGCAGTACTTC

j_call: TRBJ1-1
v_call: TRBV6-5
d_call: -
clone_size: -
cdr3_aa: CASSYSGSTEAFF
cdr3_nt: TGTGCCAGCAGTTACTCGGGGAGCACTGAAGCTTTCTTT